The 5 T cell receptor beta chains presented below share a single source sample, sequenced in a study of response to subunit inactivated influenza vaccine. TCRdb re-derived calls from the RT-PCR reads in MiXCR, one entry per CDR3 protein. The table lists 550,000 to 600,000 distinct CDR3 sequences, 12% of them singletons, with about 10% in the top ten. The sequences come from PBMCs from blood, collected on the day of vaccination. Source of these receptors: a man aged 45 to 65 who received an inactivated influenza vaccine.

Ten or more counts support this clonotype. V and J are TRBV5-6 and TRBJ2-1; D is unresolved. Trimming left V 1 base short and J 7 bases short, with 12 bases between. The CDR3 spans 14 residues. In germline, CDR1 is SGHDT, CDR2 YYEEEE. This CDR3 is CASSLYWPANEQFF. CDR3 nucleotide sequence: TGTGCCAGCAGCTTGTATTGGCCTGCGAATGAGCAGTTCTTC.

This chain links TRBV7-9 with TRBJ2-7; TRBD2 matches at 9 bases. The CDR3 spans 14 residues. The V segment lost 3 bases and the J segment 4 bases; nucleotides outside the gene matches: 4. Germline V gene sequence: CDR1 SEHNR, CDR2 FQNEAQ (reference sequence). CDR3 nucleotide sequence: TGTGCCAGCAGCTTTAGCGGGAGTCGGTACGAGCAGTACTTC. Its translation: CASSFSGSRYEQYF.

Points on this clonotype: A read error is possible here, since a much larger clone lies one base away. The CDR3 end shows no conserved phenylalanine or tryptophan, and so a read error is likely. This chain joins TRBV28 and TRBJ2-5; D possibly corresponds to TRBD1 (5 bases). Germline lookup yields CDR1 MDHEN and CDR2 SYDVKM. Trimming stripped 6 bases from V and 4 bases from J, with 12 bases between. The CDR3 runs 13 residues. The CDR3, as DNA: TGTGCCAGCAGATCACAGGAAAGAGAGACCCAGTACCTC. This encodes CASRSQERETQYL.

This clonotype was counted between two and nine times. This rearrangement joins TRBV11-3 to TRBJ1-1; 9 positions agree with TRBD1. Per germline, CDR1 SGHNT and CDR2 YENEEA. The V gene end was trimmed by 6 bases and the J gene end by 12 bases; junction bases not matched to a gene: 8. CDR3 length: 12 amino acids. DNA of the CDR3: TGTGCCAGCAGTCGAGACAGGGGGGAAACTTTCTTT. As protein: CASSRDRGETFF.

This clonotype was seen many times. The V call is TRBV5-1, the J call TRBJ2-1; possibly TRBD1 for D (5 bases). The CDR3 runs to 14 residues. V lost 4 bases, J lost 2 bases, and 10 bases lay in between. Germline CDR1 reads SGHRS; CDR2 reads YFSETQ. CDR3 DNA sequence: TGCGCCAGCAGCAAGGCAGGGACCTACAATGAGCAGTTCTTC. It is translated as CASSKAGTYNEQFF.